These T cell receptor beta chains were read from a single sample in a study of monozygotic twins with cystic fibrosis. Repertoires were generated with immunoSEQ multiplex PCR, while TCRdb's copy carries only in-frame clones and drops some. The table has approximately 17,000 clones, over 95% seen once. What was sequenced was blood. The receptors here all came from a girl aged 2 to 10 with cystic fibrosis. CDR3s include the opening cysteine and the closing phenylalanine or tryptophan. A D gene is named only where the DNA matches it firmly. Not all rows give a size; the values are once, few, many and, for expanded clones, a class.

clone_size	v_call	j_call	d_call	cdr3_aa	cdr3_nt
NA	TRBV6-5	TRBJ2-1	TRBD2	CASSSSLAGGPNEQFF	TGTGCCAGCAGTTCCTCACTAGCGGGGGGGCCTAATGAGCAGTTCTTC
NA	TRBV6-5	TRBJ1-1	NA	CASSYTGQNTEAFF	TGTGCCAGCAGTTACACCGGACAGAACACTGAAGCTTTCTTT
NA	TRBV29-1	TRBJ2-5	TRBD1	CSGAWDRGTETQYF	TGCAGCGGAGCGTGGGACAGGGGGACGGAGACCCAGTACTTC
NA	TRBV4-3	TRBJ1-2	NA	CASSQARGREYGYTF	TGCGCCAGCAGCCAGGCCCGGGGAAGGGAGTATGGCTACACCTTC
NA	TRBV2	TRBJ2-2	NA	CASMLAHGELFF	TGTGCCAGCATGTTAGCACACGGGGAGCTGTTTTTT
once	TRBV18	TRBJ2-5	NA	CAGRGGGPQETQYF	TGTGCCGGCCGAGGGGGGGGCCCTCAAGAGACCCAGTACTTC
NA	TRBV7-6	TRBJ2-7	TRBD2	CASSGRGAPYEQYF	TGTGCCAGCAGCGGGCGGGGGGCCCCCTACGAGCAGTACTTC
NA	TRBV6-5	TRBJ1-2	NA	CASSYSRNYGYTF	TGTGCCAGCAGTTACTCCAGGAACTATGGCTACACCTTC
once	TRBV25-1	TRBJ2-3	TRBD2	CASSEISGSTDTQYF	TGTGCCAGCAGTGAAATTAGCGGGAGCACAGATACGCAGTATTTT
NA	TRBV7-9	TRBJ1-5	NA	CASRLETGGETYSNQPQHF	TGTGCCAGCAGGCTTGAAACTGGCGGGGAAACTTATAGCAATCAGCCCCAGCATTTT
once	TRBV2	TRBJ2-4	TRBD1	CASSALLWTGGNVNIQYF	TGTGCCAGCAGTGCCCTATTGTGGACAGGGGGAAACGTAAACATTCAGTACTTC
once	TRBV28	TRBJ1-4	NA	CASSLSGGNEKLFF	TGTGCCAGCAGTTTATCGGGCGGTAATGAAAAACTGTTTTTT
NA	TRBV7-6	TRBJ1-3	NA	CASSLAASGFVNTIYF	TGTGCCAGCAGCTTAGCGGCGTCGGGTTTCGTGAACACCATATATTTT
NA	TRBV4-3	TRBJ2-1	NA	CASSQVAGLTYNEQFF	TGCGCCAGCAGCCAAGTTGCGGGGTTAACCTACAATGAGCAGTTCTTC
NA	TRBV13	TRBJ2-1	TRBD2	CASSSGLADNNEQFF	TGTGCCAGCAGCTCGGGACTAGCGGATAACAATGAGCAGTTCTTC
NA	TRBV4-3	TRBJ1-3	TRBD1	CASSQKPGQGAFSGNTIYF	TGCGCCAGCAGCCAAAAACCGGGACAGGGGGCCTTCTCTGGAAACACCATATATTTT
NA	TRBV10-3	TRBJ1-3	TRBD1	CAILDRLGNTIYF	TGTGCCATCCTGGACAGGCTTGGAAACACCATATATTTT
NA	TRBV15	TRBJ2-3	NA	CATSRDPPGTDTQYF	TGTGCCACCAGCAGAGACCCCCCAGGCACAGATACGCAGTATTTT
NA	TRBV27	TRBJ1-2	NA	CASSFAGWGYGYTF	TGTGCCAGCAGTTTTGCCGGGTGGGGCTATGGCTACACCTTC
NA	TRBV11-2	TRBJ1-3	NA	CASSLMLGNGNTIYF	TGTGCCAGCAGCTTAATGTTGGGGAACGGAAACACCATATATTTT
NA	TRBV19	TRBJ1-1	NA	CASSDGGSHTEAFF	TGTGCCAGTAGTGACGGGGGCTCGCACACTGAAGCTTTCTTT
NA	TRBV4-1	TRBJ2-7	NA	CASSLSWGSSYEQYF	TGCGCCAGCAGCCTGTCGTGGGGGAGCTCCTACGAGCAGTACTTT
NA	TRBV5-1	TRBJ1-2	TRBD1	CASSLSRRTGGYAGYTF	TGCGCCAGCAGCTTGTCCCGCCGGACAGGGGGTTATGCTGGCTACACCTTC
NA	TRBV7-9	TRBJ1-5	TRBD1	CASSLDWGTDLHSNQPQHF	TGTGCCAGCAGCTTAGACTGGGGGACAGACCTACATAGCAATCAGCCCCAGCATTTT
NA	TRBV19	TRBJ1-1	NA	CASSALGGGIMSTEAFF	TGTGCCAGTAGTGCACTGGGGGGAGGGATAATGAGCACTGAAGCTTTCTTT
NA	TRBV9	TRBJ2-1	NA	CASSVATYNEQFF	TGTGCCAGCAGCGTAGCGACCTACAATGAGCAGTTCTTC
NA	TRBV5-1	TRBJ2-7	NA	CASSLDGSTGYEQYF	TGCGCCAGCAGCTTGGACGGATCCACAGGCTACGAGCAGTACTTC
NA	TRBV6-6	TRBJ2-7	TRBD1	CASRYTGGEQYF	TGTGCCAGCAGATACACAGGGGGCGAGCAGTACTTC
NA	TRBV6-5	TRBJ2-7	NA	CASSYSGGEQYF	TGTGCCAGCAGTTACTCTGGGGGCGAGCAGTACTTC
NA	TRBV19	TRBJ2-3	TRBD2	CASTGSSGGADTQYF	TGTGCCAGTACGGGTTCTAGCGGGGGGGCAGATACGCAGTATTTT
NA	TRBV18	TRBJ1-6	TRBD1	CASSPNDREGNSPLHF	TGTGCCAGCTCACCAAATGACAGGGAGGGAAATTCACCCCTCCACTTT
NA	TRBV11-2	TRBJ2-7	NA	CASSFQSGGPYEQYF	TGTGCCAGCAGCTTCCAAAGTGGGGGGCCCTACGAGCAGTACTTC
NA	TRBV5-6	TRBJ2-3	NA	CASSVLGDTQYF	TGTGCCAGCAGCGTACTGGGAGATACGCAGTATTTT
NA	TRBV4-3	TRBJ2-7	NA	CASSQDFAPAPKTATYEQYF	TGCGCCAGCAGCCAAGATTTTGCGCCAGCCCCCAAGACCGCTACCTACGAGCAGTACTTC
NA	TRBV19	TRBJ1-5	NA	CASSILRPSNQPQHF	TGTGCCAGTAGTATCCTAAGGCCCTCGAATCAGCCCCAGCATTTT
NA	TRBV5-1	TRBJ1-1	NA	CASSLVYRSTNTEAFF	TGCGCCAGCAGCTTGGTGTACAGATCTACGAACACTGAAGCTTTCTTT
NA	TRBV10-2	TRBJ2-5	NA	CASSIGETQYF	TGCGCCAGCAGTATCGGAGAGACCCAGTACTTC
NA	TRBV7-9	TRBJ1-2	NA	CASSKGRNYGYTF	TGTGCCAGCAGCAAGGGACGAAACTATGGCTACACCTTC
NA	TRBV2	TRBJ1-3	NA	CASSVFEGVGNTIYF	TGTGCCAGCAGTGTATTCGAGGGGGTTGGGAACACCATATATTTT
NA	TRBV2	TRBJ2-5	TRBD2	CASKAQRGNEETQYF	TGTGCCAGCAAGGCCCAGCGGGGAAATGAAGAGACCCAGTACTTC
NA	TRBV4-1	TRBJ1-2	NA	CASSPGYTF	TGCGCCAGCAGCCCTGGCTACACCTTC
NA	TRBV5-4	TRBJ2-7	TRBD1	CASSLGGQGYEQYF	TGTGCCAGCAGCTTGGGGGGACAGGGCTACGAGCAGTACTTC
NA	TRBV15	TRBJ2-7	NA	CATRTGYEQYF	TGTGCCACCAGGACGGGATATGAGCAGTACTTC
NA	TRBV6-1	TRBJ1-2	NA	CASSDLGYGYTF	TGTGCCAGCAGTGATTTGGGGTATGGCTACACCTTC
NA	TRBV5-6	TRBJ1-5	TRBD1	CASSLNQGQGLRQPQHF	TGTGCCAGCAGCCTGAACCAGGGACAGGGGTTGCGTCAGCCCCAGCATTTT
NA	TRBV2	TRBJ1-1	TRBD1	CASSENRGVAEAFF	TGTGCCAGCAGTGAAAACAGGGGAGTGGCTGAAGCTTTCTTT
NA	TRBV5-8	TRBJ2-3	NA	CASSLVTVTDTQYF	TGTGCCAGCAGCTTGGTGACAGTCACAGATACGCAGTATTTT
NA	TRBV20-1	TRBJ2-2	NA	CSEAGELFF	TGCAGTGAAGCCGGGGAGCTGTTTTTT
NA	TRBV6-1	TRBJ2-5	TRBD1	CASSVSRDSGWWETQYF	TGTGCCAGCAGTGTGTCACGGGACAGTGGCTGGTGGGAGACCCAGTACTTC
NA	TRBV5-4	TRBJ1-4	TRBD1	CASSSDRGYEKLFF	TGTGCCAGCAGCTCAGACAGGGGCTATGAAAAACTGTTTTTT
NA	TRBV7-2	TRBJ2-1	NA	CASSPSQLAAVYNEQFF	TGTGCCAGCTCCCCGAGCCAACTCGCCGCCGTCTACAATGAGCAGTTCTTC
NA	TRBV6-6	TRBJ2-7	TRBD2	CASSRPAGYSYEQYF	TGTGCCAGCAGCCGACCAGCGGGGTACTCCTACGAGCAGTACTTC
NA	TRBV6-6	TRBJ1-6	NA	CASSGNSPLHF	TGTGCCAGCAGCGGGAATTCACCCCTCCACTTT
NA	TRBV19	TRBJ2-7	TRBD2	CASSNLGTSGDTYEQYF	TGTGCCAGTAGTAATCTGGGGACTAGCGGGGATACCTACGAGCAGTACTTC
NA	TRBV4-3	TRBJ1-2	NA	CASSPLGHEGYTF	TGCGCCAGCAGCCCCCTGGGACACGAAGGCTACACCTTC
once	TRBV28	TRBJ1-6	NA	CASSFLGSYNSPLHF	TGTGCCAGCAGCTTCCTCGGTTCCTATAATTCACCCCTCCACTTT
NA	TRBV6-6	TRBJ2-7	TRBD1	CASYRGVYEQYF	TGTGCCAGTTACAGGGGGGTCTACGAGCAGTACTTC